The 2 T cell receptor beta chains below were found in one sample sequenced in a study of T cells in Graves' hyperthyroidism and ophthalmopathy. RNA transcripts provided the source from which TCR beta CDR3 regions were amplified. TCR CDR3 underwent first-round RT-PCR with the HTBI primer set. MiXCR, applied by TCRdb to the multiplex PCR reads, yields one record per CDR3 protein. The sample lists roughly 500,000 distinct CDR3 sequences; approximately 24% were seen once. The material sequenced was blood. Receptor source: a woman aged 25 to 45 with Graves' ophthalmopathy.

This clonotype was counted at least ten times. The chain carries TRBV19 and TRBJ1-1; D remains unclear. CDR1 is LNHDA and CDR2 is SQIVND in the germline V gene (reference sequence). The CDR3 spans 13 residues. V lost 6 bases, J lost 0 bases, and 8 bases lay in between. CDR3 sequence: CASSGNMNTEAFF. The CDR3 DNA sequence: TGTGCCAGTAGCGGGAATATGAACACTGAAGCTTTCTTT.

This clonotype was picked up many times. The chain uses TRBV27 and TRBJ1-1; possibly TRBD1 for D (6 bases). Germline CDR1 and CDR2: MNHEY and SMNVEV (reference sequence). The CDR3 extends over 15 amino acids. Trimming took off 5 bases at V and 2 bases at J, with 15 bases between the two ends. CDR3 nucleotide sequence: TGTGCCAGCAGTGTACAGGGACCGGATAACACTGAAGCTTTCTTT. Translating it yields CASSVQGPDNTEAFF.